This TCR beta chain was profiled in a study of cytomegalovirus exposure and HLA in healthy donors. Trimming shortened V by 5 bases and J by 1 base, and 17 bases separated the two germline ends. The CDR3 has 16 amino acids. The germline V gene has CDR1 SGHTA and CDR2 FQGNSA. Whole-study results and caveats: Most TCR sequences showed up rarely, but some public TCRs showed up in many donors.

The primer mix had 60 Vbeta and 13 Jbeta primers. The table came from immunoSEQ multiplex PCR; TCRdb's copy has only in-frame clones and leaves some out. The repertoire holds about 170,000 clones, with 80% to 90% as singletons. About this clone: Its specificity is unknown.

The sequenced material came from PBMCs. This TCR was recovered from a woman between 18 and 29 years old in good health and CMV-seronegative. The gene calls are TRBV7-2 and TRBJ1-1, with a weak D call TRBD1 (5 bases). The CDR3 DNA follows: TGTGCCAGCAGCCATTCGCCGGGGGGGAGGAACACTGAAGCTTTCTTT. Protein sequence: CASSHSPGGRNTEAFF.